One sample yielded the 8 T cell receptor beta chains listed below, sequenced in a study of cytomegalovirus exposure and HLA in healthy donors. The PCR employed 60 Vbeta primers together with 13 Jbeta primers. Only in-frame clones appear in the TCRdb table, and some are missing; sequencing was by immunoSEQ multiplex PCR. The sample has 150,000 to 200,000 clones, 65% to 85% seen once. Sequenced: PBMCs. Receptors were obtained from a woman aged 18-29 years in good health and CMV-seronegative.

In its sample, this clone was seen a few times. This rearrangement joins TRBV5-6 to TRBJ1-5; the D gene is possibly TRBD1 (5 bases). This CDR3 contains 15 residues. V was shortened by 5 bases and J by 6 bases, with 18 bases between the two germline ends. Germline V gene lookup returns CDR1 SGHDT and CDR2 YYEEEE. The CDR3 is CASSYLDNPSQPQHF. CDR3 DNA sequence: TGTGCCAGCAGTTATTTGGACAACCCCTCTCAGCCCCAGCATTTT.

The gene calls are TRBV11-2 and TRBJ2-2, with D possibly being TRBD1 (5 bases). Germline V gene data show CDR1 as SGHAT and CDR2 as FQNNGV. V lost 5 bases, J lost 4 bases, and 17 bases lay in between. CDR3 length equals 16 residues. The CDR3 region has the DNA TGTGCCAGCAGCCGGTCTTGGCAGGGCAGCACCGGGGAGCTGTTTTTT. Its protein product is CASSRSWQGSTGELFF.

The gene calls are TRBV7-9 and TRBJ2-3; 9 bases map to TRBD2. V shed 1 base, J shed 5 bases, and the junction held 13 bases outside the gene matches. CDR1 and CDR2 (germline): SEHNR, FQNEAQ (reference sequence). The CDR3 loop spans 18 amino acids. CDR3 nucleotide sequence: TGTGCCAGCAGCTTAGGCTGGGCGCGGGGGGGCCTGGGAGATACGCAGTATTTT. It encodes CASSLGWARGGLGDTQYF.

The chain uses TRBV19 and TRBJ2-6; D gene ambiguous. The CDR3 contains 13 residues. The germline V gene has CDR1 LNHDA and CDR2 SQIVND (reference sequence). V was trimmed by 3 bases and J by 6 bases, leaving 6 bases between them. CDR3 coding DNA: TGTGCCAGTAGTATTACTGAGGCCAACGTCCTGACTTTC. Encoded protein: CASSITEANVLTF.

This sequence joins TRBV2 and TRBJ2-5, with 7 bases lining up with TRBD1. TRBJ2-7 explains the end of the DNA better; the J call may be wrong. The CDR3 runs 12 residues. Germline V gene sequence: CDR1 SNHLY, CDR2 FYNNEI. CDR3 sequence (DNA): TGTGCCAGCAGGGCAGACAGGGTCGAGCAGTACTTC. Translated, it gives CASRADRVEQYF.

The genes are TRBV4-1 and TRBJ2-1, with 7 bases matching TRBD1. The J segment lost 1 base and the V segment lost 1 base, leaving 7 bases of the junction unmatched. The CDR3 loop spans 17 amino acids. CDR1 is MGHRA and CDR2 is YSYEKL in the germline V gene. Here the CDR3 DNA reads TGCGCCAGCAGCCAAGGTGGGGGCAGGGGGTCCTACAATGAGCAGTTCTTC. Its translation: CASSQGGGRGSYNEQFF.

CDR3 loop: CASSFGTANYGYTF. For the CDR3, the DNA is TGTGCCAGCAGTTTCGGGACAGCCAACTATGGCTACACCTTC. J is TRBJ1-2 and V is TRBV27; 7 bases are shared with TRBD1. This CDR3 has 14 residues. The junction had 3 bases not matched to a gene; V was cut back by 3 bases and J by 2 bases. Germline V lookup: CDR1 MNHEY, CDR2 SMNVEV (reference sequence).

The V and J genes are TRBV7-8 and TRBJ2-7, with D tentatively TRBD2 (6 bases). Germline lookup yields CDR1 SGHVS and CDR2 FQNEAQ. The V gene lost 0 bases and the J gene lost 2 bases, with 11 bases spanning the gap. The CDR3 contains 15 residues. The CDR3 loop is CASSLAPEGTYEQYF. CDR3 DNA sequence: TGTGCCAGCAGCTTAGCCCCGGAGGGTACCTACGAGCAGTACTTC.